This T cell receptor (beta chain) stems from a study of blood T cell repertoires in COVID-19. Study at large: The cDNA or gDNA used as material had been derived from T cells, B-cell-depleted T cells, or PBMCs.

Study processing details: Reference gene primer amplification in the assay estimated nucleated cell counts. Some clones are missing from TCRdb's copy, which holds only in-frame ones; the method was immunoSEQ multiplex PCR. V and J calls and clone size are as listed in that table; D and trimming were resolved from the DNA. In the table there are about 380,000 clones, roughly 87% of which are singletons. Recovery meant two consecutive negative NP/OP PCR tests, professional clearance, or resolved symptoms. Germline V gene data show CDR1 as LNHDA and CDR2 as SQIVND (reference sequence). The CDR3 covers 14 residues. Deletions cut 0 bases from V and 7 bases from J, with 10 bases between.

V usage is TRBV19 and J usage is TRBJ2-1; D unclear. This receptor was obtained from a woman in her 30s who had recovered from COVID-19. Material for sequencing was PBMCs or T cells enriched from blood (not recorded which). CDR3 DNA sequence: TGTGCCAGTAGTATAGACTATGCCGCAAATGAGCAGTTCTTC. Its translation: CASSIDYAANEQFF.